The text below deals with one T cell receptor (beta chain). The V end was cut by 4 bases, the J end by 7 bases, with 10 bases between. The CDR3 runs 13 residues. Germline CDR1 and CDR2: SGHDN and FVKESK. The protocol was immunoSEQ multiplex PCR, while the TCRdb copy is restricted to in-frame clones and leaves out a portion. Here the sample spans roughly 67,000 clones, roughly 92% being singletons. This entry comes from a study of blood T cell repertoires in COVID-19. The chain combines TRBV14 with TRBJ1-4; tentative D call: TRBD1 (6 bases). Sequencing was done on a sample of peripheral blood. This TCR derives from a man aged 65-85 years with active COVID-19. The DNA for the CDR3 is TGTGCCAGCAGCCTCAGGGGAGTTGAAAAACTGTTTTTT. Translating it yields CASSLRGVEKLFF.